Listed below are T cell receptor beta chains from one sample, sequenced in a study of beta chain features in type 1 diabetes. The protocol was immunoSEQ multiplex PCR, while the TCRdb copy is restricted to in-frame clones and leaves out a portion. The sample includes a few hundred thousand clones, 8.5% to 10% seen only once; the top ten take about 0.64%. Sequencing was performed on central memory CD4+ T cells from blood. These receptors were obtained from a man aged 25 to 40 with type 1 diabetes. Each CDR3 is given with its conserved first and last residue. A D gene is named only where the DNA matches it firmly. Some rows have no size entry. The others give once, few or many, or a class for an expanded clone.

>NA|once|TRBV21-1|TRBJ2-7|18
TGTGCCAGCAGCAAAGCCCCGGGACTAGCGGGAGAGTCCTACGAGCAGTACTTC
CASSKAPGLAGESYEQYF
>TRBD1|NA|TRBV18|TRBJ1-2|14
TGTGCCAGCTCAGCTACAGGGGGCGAGAAGGGCTACACCTTC
CASSATGGEKGYTF
>TRBD2|few|TRBV10-3|TRBJ2-7|20
TGTGCCATCAGCATCCAGAAGACAGGGACTAGCGGGAGAAGTCCCTACGAGCAGTACTTC
CAISIQKTGTSGRSPYEQYF
>TRBD2|few|TRBV7-9|TRBJ2-5|14
TGTGCCAGCAGCCCCTGGGGCGGGAGGGAGACCCAGTACTTC
CASSPWGGRETQYF
>NA|NA|TRBV6-5|TRBJ1-5|14
TGTGCCAGCAGTTATGAATATAGCAATCAGCCCCAGCATTTT
CASSYEYSNQPQHF
>NA|few|TRBV28|TRBJ1-1|13
TGTGCCAGCAGTAGGACAGTTAACACTGAAGCTTTCTTT
CASSRTVNTEAFF
>TRBD2|few|TRBV5-1|TRBJ2-7|19
TGCGCCAGCAGCCAACCTACCGGGACTAGCGGGAGGGCCACCGGGGAGCAGTACTTC
CASSQPTGTSGRATGEQYF
>TRBD1|NA|TRBV18|TRBJ2-5|15
TGTGCCAGCTCACTCGGACAGGGGGTGGCGGAGACCCAGTACTTC
CASSLGQGVAETQYF
>NA|NA|TRBV7-9|TRBJ2-7|15
TGTGCCAGCAGCCACGGCTTGCGGCACCCCTACGAGCAGTACTTC
CASSHGLRHPYEQYF
>NA|NA|TRBV7-9|TRBJ2-7|17
TGTGCCAGCAGCCACCCCCGAGGAAAAACGGATACCTACGAGCAGTACTTC
CASSHPRGKTDTYEQYF
>NA|few|TRBV7-6|TRBJ1-4|16
TGTGCCAGCAGCCGTGGCGGCGGCAGCTCGGGTGAAAAACTGTTTTTT
CASSRGGGSSGEKLFF
>TRBD1|NA|TRBV6-1|TRBJ1-2|13
TGTGCCAGCAGCTGGACAGGGGTCTATGGCTACACCTTC
CASSWTGVYGYTF
>NA|NA|TRBV28|TRBJ1-2|13
TGTGCCAGCCGCTTGGGAGGGAACTATGGCTACACCTTC
CASRLGGNYGYTF
>NA|NA|TRBV10-3|TRBJ2-7|15
TGTGCCATCAGTGAAAGTGAGGACAGCTCCTACGAGCAGTACTTC
CAISESEDSSYEQYF
>NA|NA|TRBV2|TRBJ1-5|14
TGTGCCAGCAGTCTTCGGGCGGGCAATCAGCCCCAGCATTTT
CASSLRAGNQPQHF
>TRBD1|NA|TRBV6-5|TRBJ1-5|15
TGTGCCAGCAGTCCAGGACAGGGTTGGACTCAGCCCCAGCATTTT
CASSPGQGWTQPQHF
>NA|few|TRBV7-3|TRBJ1-2|11
TGTGCCAGCAGCTTAATGGGTAGTGACACCTTC
CASSLMGSDTF
>NA|few|TRBV2|TRBJ2-1|17
TGTGCCAGCAGTGAAGGGATACGTCAATCTTATTACAATGAGCAGTTCTTC
CASSEGIRQSYYNEQFF
>TRBD2|few|TRBV28|TRBJ2-7|15
TGTGCCAGCAGCGCCCCTAGCGGGAGGTCCTACGAGCAGTACTTC
CASSAPSGRSYEQYF
>TRBD1|few|TRBV30|TRBJ1-2|14
TGTGCCTGGAGCCGGGACAGGGGGCAAGAAGGCTACACCTTC
CAWSRDRGQEGYTF
>NA|NA|TRBV27|TRBJ1-4|14
TGTGCCAGCAGTAAACAGTTCGGAAATGAAAAACTGTTTTTT
CASSKQFGNEKLFF
>TRBD1|NA|TRBV6-5|TRBJ1-2|15
TGTGCCAGCACGCTCTCCGGGACAGAGGCCTATGGCTACACCTTC
CASTLSGTEAYGYTF
>NA|few|TRBV9|TRBJ2-1|14
TGTGCCAGCAGCGCTACGGGATCCTCCAATGAGCAGTTCTTC
CASSATGSSNEQFF
>NA|few|TRBV30|TRBJ1-5|15
TGTGCCTGGAGTAAGGGGGATTCGATGGGTCAGCCCCAGCATTTT
CAWSKGDSMGQPQHF
>TRBD1|few|TRBV5-6|TRBJ2-5|17
TGTGCCAGCAGCTTGGCTTCTATGCGGGACAGGGAAAAGACCCAGTACTTC
CASSLASMRDREKTQYF
>TRBD1|NA|TRBV19|TRBJ2-7|15
TGTGCCAGTAGTTCTTCCGGACAGGGGGCCTACGAGCAGTACTTC
CASSSSGQGAYEQYF
>NA|many|TRBV28|TRBJ2-7|13
TGTGCCAGCAGTTTCGGGGGTGCCTCCGAGCAGTACTTC
CASSFGGASEQYF
>NA|many|TRBV2|TRBJ1-4|16
TGTGCCAGCAGTGAATTTGCGCCTGCCACTAATGAAAAACTGTTTTTT
CASSEFAPATNEKLFF
>NA|NA|TRBV28|TRBJ2-2|11
TGTGCCAGCAGCCTAACCGGGGAGCTGTTTTTT
CASSLTGELFF
>NA|NA|TRBV28|TRBJ2-7|13
TGTGCCACCCGACGGCAGGGGTCCTACGAGCAGTACTTC
CATRRQGSYEQYF
>NA|NA|TRBV5-1|TRBJ2-1|12
TGCGCCAGCAGCGGGTTCTTAGGGGAGCAGTTCTTC
CASSGFLGEQFF
>NA|NA|TRBV29-1|TRBJ1-5|15
TGCAGCGTTGCTGTGGCAGGGAATAGCAATCAGCCCCAGCATTTT
CSVAVAGNSNQPQHF
>NA|NA|TRBV27|TRBJ2-1|11
TGTGCCAGCAGCACCTACGATGAGCAGTTCTTC
CASSTYDEQFF
>NA|few|TRBV6-5|TRBJ2-1|15
TGTGCCAGCAGTTATGGGCCAAGCTCCTACAATGAGCAGTTCTTC
CASSYGPSSYNEQFF
>NA|many|TRBV10-3|TRBJ1-4|14
TGTGCCATCAGTGACGGGTCTTCTAATGAAAAACTGTTTTTT
CAISDGSSNEKLFF
>TRBD2|few|TRBV29-1|TRBJ2-7|16
TGCAGCGTTCAGGACGCGACTAGCGGGAGCTCCTACGAGCAGTACTTC
CSVQDATSGSSYEQYF